These 19 T cell receptor beta chains came from one sample sequenced in a study of regulatory T cells in long-lasting Graves disease. Assembly of TCR beta libraries relied on iRepertoire HTBI primers together with Arm-PCR of CDR3 regions. TCRdb recomputed calls from the multiplex PCR reads with MiXCR, one row per CDR3 protein. The sample yields 310,000 or so distinct CDR3 sequences, around 21% seen once. Time point here: persistent/refractory GD, antithyroid drugs over 5 years with positive TRAb. PBMC-extracted RNA yielded the TCR library. The sample consisted of peripheral blood mononuclear cells (PBMCs), taken when the disease was refractory, from a patient treated with antithyroid drugs. The receptors here all came from a female donor with Graves disease.

The chain uses TRBV30 and TRBJ2-7; maybe TRBD2 (7 bases). The CDR3 runs to 13 residues. Per germline, CDR1 GTSNPN and CDR2 SVGIG (reference sequence). Trimming left V 5 bases short and J 3 bases short, with 14 bases between. The CDR3 is CAWGGDNLYEQYF. As DNA, the CDR3 is TGTGCCTGGGGGGGGGACAACCTCTACGAGCAGTACTTC.

This clonotype was seen repeatedly, ten times or more. This chain connects TRBV28 to TRBJ1-2, with D possibly TRBD1 on 5 matching bases. With 3 bases removed from V and 5 bases from J, the gap between germline ends came to 7 bases. Germline-derived CDR1 and CDR2 are MDHEN and SYDVKM. CDR3 size: 12 residues. CDR3 nucleotides: TGTGCCAGCAGTTTGGACAAGTATGGCTACACCTTC. Translating gives CASSLDKYGYTF.

The J gene is TRBJ2-5, the V gene TRBV7-9, with D perhaps given as TRBD1 or TRBD2 (5 bases each). CDR1 and CDR2 (germline): SEHNR, FQNEAQ (reference sequence). The CDR3 consists of 16 residues. Trimming left V 3 bases short and J 1 base short, with 15 bases between. As DNA, the CDR3 is TGTGCCAGCAGCTTGGCTACGTCTGGGGGCCAAGAGACCCAGTACTTC. Translation: CASSLATSGGQETQYF.

This chain connects TRBV6-2 or TRBV6-3 to TRBJ1-1; tentatively, D is TRBD1 (6 bases). CDR1 and CDR2 from the germline V gene are MNHEY and SVGEGT. V was pared by 6 bases and J by 3 bases, with 20 bases between. The CDR3 has 16 amino acids. CDR3 DNA: TGTGCCAGCAGCCAAACAGGGAGAATTGGTTACACTGAAGCTTTCTTT. Amino acid sequence: CASSQTGRIGYTEAFF.

V and J are TRBV20-1 and TRBJ2-5; TRBD1 matches at 7 bases. This CDR3 has 15 residues. From germline, CDR1 is DFQATT and CDR2 SNEGSKA (reference sequence). V dropped 2 bases and J dropped 5; count of bases not matched to a gene: 11. The CDR3 is CSARLGKGAWETQYF. In DNA form, the CDR3 reads TGCAGTGCTAGATTAGGGAAGGGGGCGTGGGAGACCCAGTACTTC.

This clonotype was seen at least ten times. The chain is built from TRBV2 and TRBJ2-3; D is possibly TRBD2 (5 bases). CDR1 is SNHLY, CDR2 FYNNEI, per germline. The CDR3 spans 15 residues. The V end was cut by 3 bases, the J end by 3 bases, with 13 bases between. The DNA of the CDR3 is TGTGCCAGCAGTGACGGTTTCGGGGAGACAGATACGCAGTATTTT. The encoded protein is CASSDGFGETDTQYF.

The chain employs TRBV12-5 and TRBJ2-2; weak D call: TRBD2 (5 bases). Trimming removed 0 bases at V and 4 bases at J, with 21 bases between. The CDR3 totals 19 residues. CDR1 and CDR2 (germline): LGHNT, FRNRAP. CDR3 sequence: CASGLVRGSEAPFTGELFF. CDR3 sequence (DNA): TGTGCTAGTGGTTTGGTTCGAGGGTCTGAGGCCCCATTCACCGGGGAGCTGTTTTTT.

The J gene is TRBJ1-1, the V gene TRBV20-1, with TRBD1 as a possible D gene (6 bases). The CDR3 spans 13 residues. Deletions cut 3 bases from V and 3 bases from J, with 11 bases between. Germline CDR1 DFQATT, CDR2 SNEGSKA (reference sequence). This CDR3 is CSARGGADTEAFF. For the CDR3, the DNA is TGCAGTGCTAGGGGGGGGGCAGACACTGAAGCTTTCTTT.

The rearrangement uses TRBV7-9 and TRBJ1-1; no clear D gene. CDR1 is SEHNR, CDR2 FQNEAQ, per germline (reference sequence). Deletions cut 5 bases from V and 8 bases from J, with 15 bases between. CDR3 length equals 13 residues. In nucleotides, the CDR3 is TGTGCCAGCAGCCCGAGCCCGGGGAACGAAGCTTTCTTT. Translated: CASSPSPGNEAFF.

This clonotype was detected many times. The chain recombines TRBV20-1 with TRBJ1-5; no reliable D call. CDR3 size: 12 residues. V was pared by 6 bases and J by 3 bases, with 9 bases between. Looked up from germline, CDR1 is DFQATT and CDR2 is SNEGSKA (reference sequence). CDR3 region: CSARRFNQPQHF. CDR3 DNA sequence: TGCAGTGCACGTAGGTTCAATCAGCCCCAGCATTTT.

The genes are TRBV3-1 and TRBJ1-3; D is uncertain. This CDR3 is built from 17 residues. Germline V gene lookup returns CDR1 LGHDT and CDR2 YNNKEL (reference sequence). Between the trimmed V and J ends, which lost 0 bases and 0 bases, there was a span of 12 bases. The CDR3, as DNA: TGTGCCAGCAGCCAAGATATAGGGAAAGGCTCTGGAAACACCATATATTTT. This translates into CASSQDIGKGSGNTIYF.

Ten or more counts support this clonotype. This chain joins TRBV28 and TRBJ1-1; no firm D call. CDR3 length: 15 amino acids. Germline CDR1 is MDHEN and CDR2 is SYDVKM. Trimming shortened V by 2 bases and J by 0 bases, and 10 bases separated the two germline ends. CDR3 sequence reads: CASSLRGNLNTEAFF. CDR3 DNA sequence: TGTGCCAGCAGTTTACGGGGAAACCTGAACACTGAAGCTTTCTTT.

The chain joins TRBV7-3 to TRBJ2-2; 8 positions match TRBD2. The CDR3 covers 16 residues. V shed 5 bases, J shed 1 base, and the junction held 6 bases outside the gene matches. The V gene's germline CDR1 is SGHTA and CDR2 FQGTGA. The CDR3 sequence: CASSPFLAGNTGELFF. CDR3 DNA sequence: TGTGCCAGCAGCCCCTTTCTAGCGGGGAACACCGGGGAGCTGTTTTTT.

This clonotype was observed at least ten times. The gene calls are TRBV6-2 or TRBV6-3 and TRBJ2-5, with D perhaps given as TRBD1 or TRBD2 (5 bases each). The V gene's germline CDR1 is MNHEY and CDR2 SVGEGT. Trimming took off 0 bases at V and 5 bases at J, with 22 bases between the two ends. The CDR3 consists of 18 residues. Here the CDR3 reads CASSYSRPGTSKGETQYF. The CDR3 DNA reads as TGTGCCAGCAGTTACTCGAGGCCCGGGACCTCCAAGGGGGAGACCCAGTACTTC.

A few counts support this clonotype. This rearrangement joins TRBV3-1 to TRBJ2-7; perhaps TRBD2 as D (5 bases). CDR1 is LGHDT, CDR2 YNNKEL, per germline (reference sequence). CDR3 size: 15 residues. The V gene lost 4 bases and the J gene lost 7 bases, with 20 bases spanning the gap. CDR3 sequence (DNA): TGTGCCAGCAGCCCCGGCGGCAGCGGACTGGGGGAGCAGTACTTC. As protein: CASSPGGSGLGEQYF.

The sample holds a few counts of this clonotype. This rearrangement joins TRBV28 to TRBJ1-3; D gene uncertain. Germline CDR1 MDHEN, CDR2 SYDVKM. V was clipped by 3 bases and J by 0 bases, with 6 bases between them. The CDR3 has 14 amino acids. CDR3 DNA sequence: TGTGCCAGCAGTTTTACAGTCTCTGGAAACACCATATATTTT. It yields the protein CASSFTVSGNTIYF.

This clonotype has a handful of counts. The DNA for the CDR3 is TGCAGCGTTGATACGACAGGGACTGGAAACACCATATATTTT. Translating it yields CSVDTTGTGNTIYF. V usage is TRBV29-1 and J usage is TRBJ1-3; 7 nucleotides match TRBD1. Trimming cost V 3 bases and J 2 bases; bases outside gene matches: 4. Germline values: CDR1 SQVTM, CDR2 ANQGSEA. The CDR3 totals 14 residues.

The chain uses TRBV5-1 and TRBJ2-1, with D tentatively TRBD1 or TRBD2 (6 bases each). The CDR3 extends over 16 amino acids. Germline V CDR1 and CDR2: SGHRS, YFSETQ. V lost 3 bases, J lost 6 bases, and 19 bases lay in between. CDR3 coding DNA: TGCGCCAGCAGCTGGGGGGCTGGGCCTAGGGGCAATGAGCAGTTCTTC. The encoded protein is CASSWGAGPRGNEQFF.

The V gene is TRBV6-5, the J gene TRBJ1-2, with 7 positions matching TRBD1. V shed 5 bases and J 8 bases; nucleotides not matched to a gene: 11. Germline-derived CDR1 and CDR2 are MNHEY and SVGAGI. There are 14 residues in the CDR3. CDR3 bases: TGTGCCAGCAGTACCTCGACAGGGCCGGAGGGCTACACCTTC. Translated, it gives CASSTSTGPEGYTF.